Presented here are 21 T cell receptor beta chains from one specimen sequenced in a study of blood T cell repertoires in COVID-19. Using immunoSEQ multiplex PCR, the repertoire was profiled, and TCRdb retains in-frame clones only, with some absent. The sample contains 55,000 to 75,000 clones, around 77% of which appear only once. Sequenced input: peripheral blood. The origin of the receptors is a woman between 65 and 79 years old with COVID-19, enrolled during active disease.

The J gene is TRBJ1-2, the V gene TRBV3-1 (or the pseudogene TRBV3-2); TRBD1 might be the D (5 bases). Trimming stripped 0 bases from V and 4 bases from J, with 9 bases between. In germline, CDR1 is LGHDT, CDR2 YNNKEL (reference sequence). The CDR3 runs to 14 residues. CDR3 DNA: TGTGCCAGCAGCCAAGAGGAGGGACTCTATGGCTACACCTTC. This gives the protein CASSQEEGLYGYTF.

V gene TRBV19 combines with J gene TRBJ1-1; the D gene is possibly TRBD1 (5 bases). V was shortened by 10 bases and J by 11 bases, with 17 bases between the two germline ends. CDR1 is LNHDA, CDR2 SQIVND, per germline (reference sequence). The length of the CDR3 is 11 residues. The CDR3 loop reads CATEGGAAAFF. CDR3 sequence (DNA): TGTGCCACTGAGGGCGGGGCGGCTGCTTTCTTT.

V usage is TRBV13 and J usage is TRBJ1-5; D gene unclear. Trimming removed 0 bases from V and 0 bases from J, with 6 bases in between. Germline V CDR1 and CDR2: PRHDT, FYEKMQ (reference sequence). This CDR3 has 15 residues. CDR3 bases: TGTGCCAGCAGCTTAGGAGGAGCTAGCAATCAGCCCCAGCATTTT. Residues: CASSLGGASNQPQHF.

This clone was seen a single time. The chain joins TRBV4-3 to TRBJ2-1, with 10 positions matching TRBD2. V lost 5 bases to trimming and J lost 9 bases; unmatched junction nucleotides: 7. The CDR3 has 14 amino acids. The germline V gene has CDR1 LGHNA and CDR2 YSLEER. CDR3 region: CASSKLAGAAEQFF. In nucleotides, the CDR3 is TGCGCCAGCAGCAAGCTAGCGGGGGCGGCTGAGCAGTTCTTC.

This sequence joins TRBV5-1 and TRBJ2-3; 8 nucleotides match TRBD2. Per germline, CDR1 SGHRS and CDR2 YFSETQ. Losses at the gene ends were 0 bases for V and 4 bases for J; bases not matched to a gene: 4. CDR3 size: 15 residues. CDR3 protein: CASSLESGGADTQYF. The CDR3 DNA follows: TGCGCCAGCAGCTTGGAATCGGGAGGGGCAGATACGCAGTATTTT.

This clone was counted at least ten times. This chain connects TRBV2 to TRBJ2-7; possible D gene TRBD1, 6 bases. Germline V gene data show CDR1 as SNHLY and CDR2 as FYNNEI. The CDR3 totals 15 residues. The ends were cut back, 4 bases at V and 4 bases at J, with 17 bases in the middle. CDR3 in amino acids: CASSVEQGTLYEQYV. In DNA, the CDR3 is TGTGCCAGCAGTGTCGAACAGGGAACACTATACGAGCAGTACGTC.

V is TRBV7-2 and J is TRBJ2-3; 9 bases match TRBD2. The CDR3 is 15 amino acids. V lost 5 bases and J lost 1; bases outside the gene matches: 4. CDR1 is SGHTA, CDR2 FQGNSA, per germline. CDR3 loop: CASSLRTSGTDTQYF. The CDR3 DNA is TGTGCCAGCAGCCTACGGACTAGCGGCACAGATACGCAGTATTTT.

CDR3 residues: CASSLAPALTGANVLTF. DNA for the CDR3: TGTGCCAGCAGCTTAGCGCCCGCGCTTACTGGGGCCAACGTCCTGACTTTC. J is TRBJ2-6 and V is TRBV7-8; D not certain. The CDR3 runs 17 residues. Trimming shortened V by 0 bases and J by 2 bases, and 11 bases separated the two germline ends. The germline gives CDR1 SGHVS, CDR2 FQNEAQ.

The chain joins TRBV25-1 to TRBJ2-7; TRBD1 matches 8 bases. From germline, CDR1 is MGHDK and CDR2 SYGVNS. This CDR3 comprises 15 residues. V was clipped by 3 bases and J by 4 bases; unmatched bases: 8. The CDR3 loop reads CASSEFGQGRYEQYF. Written as DNA, the CDR3 is TGTGCCAGCAGTGAGTTTGGACAGGGTAGGTACGAGCAGTACTTC.

The chain links TRBV11-2 to TRBJ1-2; TRBD1 agrees at 8 bases. This CDR3 has 14 residues. V lost 2 bases and J lost 6; bases outside the gene matches: 5. CDR1 and CDR2 from the germline V gene are SGHAT and FQNNGV. The CDR3 coding sequence is TGTGCCAGCAGCTTAAAGCCCAGGGGGCATGGCTACACCTTC. This gives the protein CASSLKPRGHGYTF.

The CDR3 nucleotides read TGTGCCAGCAGCTTAGGAGGGTTCATGAACACTGAAGCTTTCTTT. Protein: CASSLGGFMNTEAFF. The V call is TRBV11-3, the J call TRBJ1-1; D uncertain. Germline CDR1 is SGHNT and CDR2 is YENEEA. V dropped 1 base and J dropped 0 bases, with 9 bases sitting between them. The CDR3 totals 15 residues. Combining the CDR3 with reference TRBV11-3 and TRBJ1-1 gives the whole variable domain EAGVVQSPRYKIIEKKQPVAFWCNPISGHNTLYWYLQNLGQGPELLIRYENEEAVDDSQLPKDRFSAERLKGVDSTLKIQPAELGDSAVYLCASSLGGFMNTEAFFGQGTRLTVV.

The chain combines TRBV19 with TRBJ1-6; D remains ambiguous. CDR1 LNHDA and CDR2 SQIVND come from the germline V gene (reference sequence). Trimming left V 5 bases short and J 6 bases short, with 5 bases between. This CDR3 has 12 residues. For the CDR3, the DNA is TGTGCCAGTAGTGCGAGTAATTCACCCCTCCACTTT. This translates into CASSASNSPLHF.

The V gene is TRBV18, the J gene TRBJ2-2; 7 bases agree with TRBD2. In germline, CDR1 is KGHSH, CDR2 LQKENI. After removal of 4 bases from V and 2 bases from J, the junction contained 4 bases not matched to a gene. The CDR3 contains 15 residues. CDR3 nucleotides: TGTGCCAGCTCACGGACTAGTAGCAACACCGGGGAGCTGTTTTTT. It yields the protein CASSRTSSNTGELFF.

This chain uses TRBV27 with TRBJ2-3; D possibly corresponds to TRBD2 (6 bases). The V end lost 3 bases, the J end lost 6 bases, and 16 bases lay between the germline ends. The germline V gene has CDR1 MNHEY and CDR2 SMNVEV (reference sequence). The length of the CDR3 is 15 residues. The CDR3 DNA reads as TGTGCCAGCAGTTTTCGGGACTCGGGTGGGGATACGCAGTATTTT. Residues: CASSFRDSGGDTQYF.

The CDR3 DNA reads as TGCGCCAGCAGCCAAGATTCTGAGACACTTAGCAATCAGCCCCAGCATTTT. It is translated as CASSQDSETLSNQPQHF. The chain carries TRBV4-1 and TRBJ1-5; D is uncertain. CDR3 length: 17 residues. The V gene's germline CDR1 is MGHRA and CDR2 YSYEKL. With 0 bases removed from V and 0 bases from J, the gap between germline ends came to 12 bases.

V gene TRBV9 combines with J gene TRBJ2-3; weak D call: TRBD2 (6 bases). CDR1 is SGDLS, CDR2 YYNGEE, per germline. The CDR3 is 14 amino acids. The V end lost 0 bases, the J end lost 6 bases, and 11 bases lay between the germline ends. For the CDR3, the DNA is TGTGCCAGCAGCGTAGCGGGAGTCGGGGATACGCAGTATTTT. The encoded protein is CASSVAGVGDTQYF. Full variable domain (outside the CDR3, taken from reference TRBV9 and TRBJ2-3): DSGVTQTPKHLITATGQRVTLRCSPRSGDLSVYWYQQSLDQGLQFLIQYYNGEERAKGNILERFSAQQFPDLHSELNLSSLELGDSALYFCASSVAGVGDTQYFGPGTRLTVL.

The CDR3 coding sequence is TGTGCCAGCAGTCTCCCAGACACCTACTATGGCTACACCTTC. The encoded protein is CASSLPDTYYGYTF. The rearrangement links TRBV6-1 to TRBJ1-2; D call uncertain. Germline V gene lookup returns CDR1 MNHNS and CDR2 SASEGT. V was pared by 5 bases and J by 3 bases, with 13 bases between. The CDR3 is 14 amino acids.

V is TRBV7-8 and J is TRBJ1-6; no reliable D call. The V gene lost 5 bases and the J gene lost 13 bases, with 21 bases spanning the gap. The V gene's germline CDR1 is SGHVS and CDR2 FQNEAQ. The CDR3 sequence is 15 residues long. CDR3 protein: CASSVLTGYGRPLHF. The CDR3 DNA reads TGTGCCAGCAGCGTCCTGACTGGATACGGCCGGCCCCTCCACTTT.

The chain has TRBV5-1 and TRBJ1-2, with 8 bases identical to TRBD1. The germline CDR1 and CDR2 sequences are SGHRS and YFSETQ. Trimming removed 7 bases from V and 7 bases from J; junction bases left unmatched: 12. The CDR3 extends over 14 amino acids. The CDR3 sequence: CASQSGQGQLGYTF. In DNA form, the CDR3 reads TGCGCCAGCCAATCCGGACAGGGCCAACTTGGCTACACCTTC.

This clone was recorded a few times. The CDR3 spells CASSSGTGGIEKLFF. CDR3 sequence (DNA): TGTGCCAGCAGCTCCGGGACAGGGGGGATTGAAAAACTGTTTTTT. This chain links TRBV7-8 with TRBJ1-4; 11 nucleotides align to TRBD1. V shed 4 bases, J shed 7 bases, and the junction held 5 bases outside the gene matches. The germline CDR1 and CDR2 sequences are SGHVS and FQNEAQ. CDR3 length equals 15 residues.

The chain uses TRBV5-1 and TRBJ2-7; D is unclear. CDR1 is SGHRS, CDR2 YFSETQ, per germline. There are 14 residues in the CDR3. The germline V and J ends were trimmed by 4 bases and 0 bases, with 11 bases remaining between them. The CDR3 DNA is TGCGCCAGCAGCCTCCTGACACCCTCCTACGAGCAGTACTTC. Translated, it gives CASSLLTPSYEQYF.